The sequence of this T cell receptor (beta chain) was determined in a study of blood T cell repertoires in COVID-19. Study-level information: COVID-19 samples from acute and convalescent phases originated in the United States, Italy and Spain. T cells, B-cell-depleted T cells, or PBMCs supplied cDNA or gDNA.

Profiling relied on immunoSEQ multiplex PCR, and the TCRdb table lists in-frame clones only, not all of them. This sample has about 130,000 clones, with 70% to 90% found just once. Source material: peripheral blood. The TCR originated in a woman aged 50 to 65 who had recovered from COVID-19.

The chain's CDR3 is CASSPRQGATEAFF. The CDR3 DNA follows: TGTGCCAGCAGTCCACGACAGGGGGCCACTGAAGCTTTCTTT. The chain recombines TRBV28 with TRBJ1-1; TRBD1 aligns across 10 bases. The CDR3 is made up of 14 amino acids. Germline CDR1 and CDR2: MDHEN and SYDVKM. J gave up 4 bases and V 5 bases, and 4 bases lay outside the gene matches.